This T cell receptor beta chain was sequenced during a study of blood T cell repertoires in COVID-19. Study summary: Italy, Spain and the United States were the sources of the convalescent and acute COVID-19 samples.

TCRdb's copy holds only in-frame clones and misses some; the assay was immunoSEQ multiplex PCR. The sample carries about 480,000 clones, roughly 89% recorded once. CDR1 and CDR2 (germline): SGHVS, FQNEAQ. V dropped 6 bases and J dropped 0; count of bases not matched to a gene: 15. This CDR3 contains 18 residues. Patients of the Seattle cohort, enrolled during active infection, were followed longitudinally. This clonotype originated in a man aged 18 to 30 with COVID-19, enrolled during active disease. The rearrangement joins TRBV7-8 to TRBJ2-7; 9 bases are a match to TRBD1. Sequencing was carried out using peripheral blood. CDR3 loop: CASSFRDREGKSSYEQYF. For the CDR3, the DNA is TGTGCCAGCAGTTTCCGGGACAGGGAGGGGAAGAGCTCCTACGAGCAGTACTTC.